This T cell receptor beta chain was sequenced in a study of T-cell reconstitution after alpha-beta-depleted transplantation in children. The TCRbeta library was prepared with unique molecular identifiers. MiXCR was run by TCRdb on the PCR reads, yielding one entry per CDR3 protein. The sample includes under 450,000 distinct CDR3 sequences, about an eighth of them seen just once. This TCR derives from a human donor who donated a stem cell graft to a child with Fanconi anemia. This specimen consisted of PBMCs, obtained from the stem cell graft.

CDR3 protein: CASQWSYNSPLHF. CDR3 bases: TGTGCCAGCCAATGGAGCTATAATTCACCCCTCCACTTT. The genes are TRBV6-6 and TRBJ1-6, with D uncertain. Between the trimmed V and J ends, which lost 8 bases and 3 bases, there was a span of 8 bases. The germline V gene encodes CDR1 MNHNY and CDR2 SVGAGI (reference sequence). CDR3 size: 13 residues.